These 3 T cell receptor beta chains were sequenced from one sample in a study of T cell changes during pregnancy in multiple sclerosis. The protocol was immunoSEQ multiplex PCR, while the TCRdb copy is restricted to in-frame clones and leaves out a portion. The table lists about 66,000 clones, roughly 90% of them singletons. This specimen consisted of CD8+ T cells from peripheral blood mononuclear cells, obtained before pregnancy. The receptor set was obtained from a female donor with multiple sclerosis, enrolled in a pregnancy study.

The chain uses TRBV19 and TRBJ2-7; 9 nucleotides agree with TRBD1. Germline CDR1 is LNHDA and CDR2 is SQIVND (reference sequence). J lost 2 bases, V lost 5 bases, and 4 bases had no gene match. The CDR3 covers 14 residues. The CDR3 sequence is CASSAGQGPYEQYF. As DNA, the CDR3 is TGTGCCAGTAGTGCGGGACAGGGTCCCTACGAGCAGTACTTC.

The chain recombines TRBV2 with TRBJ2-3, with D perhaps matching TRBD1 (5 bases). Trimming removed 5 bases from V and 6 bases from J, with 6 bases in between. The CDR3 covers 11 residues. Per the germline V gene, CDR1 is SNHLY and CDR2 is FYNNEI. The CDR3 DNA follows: TGTGCCAGCAGTAAGGGGGATACGCAGTATTTT. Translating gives CASSKGDTQYF.

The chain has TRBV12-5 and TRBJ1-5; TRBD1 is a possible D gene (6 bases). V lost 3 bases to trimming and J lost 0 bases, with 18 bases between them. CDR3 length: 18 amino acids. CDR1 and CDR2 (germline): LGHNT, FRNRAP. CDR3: CASGFTLGGGTSNQPQHF. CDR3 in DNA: TGTGCTAGTGGTTTCACCCTAGGGGGAGGGACTAGCAATCAGCCCCAGCATTTT.